Listed here are 26 T cell receptor beta chains from one sample, sequenced in a study of blood T cell repertoires in COVID-19. This table comes from immunoSEQ multiplex PCR, and its TCRdb copy is limited to in-frame clones, with some not included. The sample has around 240,000 clones, more than 80% seen once. Sequences were obtained from PBMCs or T cells enriched from blood (not recorded which). The receptors were sampled from a man aged 45 to 65 who had been exposed to COVID-19.

The gene calls are TRBV12-3 or TRBV12-4 and TRBJ2-5; 8 positions match TRBD1. The V and J ends lost 7 bases and 6 bases, in that order; junction bases with no gene match: 7. The CDR3 sequence is 13 residues long. CDR3 sequence reads: CASTRTGTKTQYF. The CDR3 DNA is TGTGCCAGCACCAGGACAGGGACAAAGACCCAGTACTTC.

The chain is built from TRBV28 and TRBJ2-7; D may be TRBD1 (6 bases). V dropped 3 bases and J dropped 3 bases, with 15 bases sitting between them. CDR1 is MDHEN, CDR2 SYDVKM, per germline. There are 15 residues in the CDR3. The CDR3: CASSLGPGQRYEQYF. CDR3 coding DNA: TGTGCCAGCAGTTTGGGCCCGGGACAACGCTACGAGCAGTACTTC.

The gene calls are TRBV6-2 or TRBV6-3 and TRBJ2-2; 15 nucleotides match TRBD2. The germline CDR1 and CDR2 sequences are MNHEY and SVGEGT. The CDR3 sequence is 16 residues long. With V trimmed by 5 bases and J by 3 bases, 1 base remained unmatched. The DNA of the CDR3 is TGTGCCAGCAGTGGACTAGCGGGAGGGTACACCGGGGAGCTGTTTTTT. Its protein is CASSGLAGGYTGELFF.

The CDR3 reads CASSPGFGGSENIQYF. The CDR3, as DNA: TGTGCCAGCTCACCGGGGTTCGGGGGGAGTGAAAACATTCAGTACTTC. The gene calls are TRBV18 and TRBJ2-4, with TRBD2 matching 7 bases. J was trimmed by 5 bases and V by 3 bases; bases with no gene match: 10. CDR3 length: 16 residues. Per germline, CDR1 KGHSH and CDR2 LQKENI. Based on the CDR3 plus reference TRBV18 and TRBJ2-4, the full variable domain is NAGVMQNPRHLVRRRGQEARLRCSPMKGHSHVYWYRQLPEEGLKFMVYLQKENIIDESGMPKERFSAEFPKEGPSILRIQQVVRGDSAAYFCASSPGFGGSENIQYFGAGTRLSVL.

The table lists this clone with a count of one. V is TRBV28 and J is TRBJ1-5; D is possibly TRBD1 (6 bases). Germline V lookup: CDR1 MDHEN, CDR2 SYDVKM. V lost 7 bases and J 3 bases, leaving 10 bases between the germline ends. The CDR3 extends over 13 amino acids. CDR3 nucleotides: TGTGCCAGCAACAGGGTCCCCAATCAGCCCCAGCATTTT. It encodes CASNRVPNQPQHF.

The J gene is TRBJ1-2, the V gene TRBV27; perhaps TRBD1 as D (5 bases). The CDR3 runs to 13 residues. V lost 4 bases and J 4 bases, leaving 10 bases between the germline ends. The germline V gene encodes CDR1 MNHEY and CDR2 SMNVEV (reference sequence). The CDR3 is CASSSVGGYGYTF. In DNA form, the CDR3 reads TGTGCCAGCAGTTCCGTCGGGGGCTATGGCTACACCTTC.

The genes are TRBV27 and TRBJ2-7; the D gene is possibly TRBD2 (6 bases). This CDR3 region has 14 residues. The germline gives CDR1 MNHEY, CDR2 SMNVEV (reference sequence). Trimming left V 2 bases short and J 6 bases short, with 14 bases between. CDR3 region: CASSLIRGSGEQYF. CDR3 coding DNA: TGTGCCAGCAGTTTAATTCGGGGGTCGGGCGAGCAGTACTTC.

This clone appeared once. This chain links TRBV29-1 with TRBJ2-7; TRBD1 matches at 8 bases. Germline assignment: CDR1 SQVTM and CDR2 ANQGSEA. The trim removed 3 bases at V and 5 bases at J, leaving 6 bases unmatched. The CDR3 is made up of 13 amino acids. The CDR3 DNA reads as TGCAGCGTTGAGACAGGGGTAATGGACGAGCAGTACTTC. Protein: CSVETGVMDEQYF.

This clone appeared once. The rearrangement uses TRBV18 and TRBJ1-2, with 8 bases identical to TRBD1. Germline-derived CDR1 and CDR2 are KGHSH and LQKENI. The CDR3 consists of 15 residues. V dropped 2 bases and J dropped 2; count of bases not matched to a gene: 4. This CDR3 reads CASSPGTGGNYGYTF. The CDR3 coding sequence is TGTGCCAGCTCACCAGGTACAGGGGGAAACTATGGCTACACCTTC. Full variable domain (rest looked up from reference TRBV18 and TRBJ1-2): NAGVMQNPRHLVRRRGQEARLRCSPMKGHSHVYWYRQLPEEGLKFMVYLQKENIIDESGMPKERFSAEFPKEGPSILRIQQVVRGDSAAYFCASSPGTGGNYGYTFGSGTRLTVV.

The chain couples TRBV14 to TRBJ2-5; perhaps TRBD2 as D (5 bases). Looked up from germline, CDR1 is SGHDN and CDR2 is FVKESK. The CDR3 is made up of 15 amino acids. V shed 1 base and J shed 0 bases, with 9 bases lying between them. CDR3 DNA sequence: TGTGCCAGCAGCCAAGCTAGCTGGTACCAAGAGACCCAGTACTTC. The encoded protein is CASSQASWYQETQYF.

The genes are TRBV11-3 and TRBJ2-7; tentative D call: TRBD2 (5 bases). CDR1 and CDR2 from the germline V gene are SGHNT and YENEEA. This CDR3 is 15 amino acids long. V lost 0 bases and J 3 bases, leaving 12 bases between the germline ends. The CDR3 sequence: CASSLDWGANYEQYV. CDR3 bases: TGTGCCAGCAGCTTAGACTGGGGAGCAAACTACGAGCAGTACGTC.

This clone was counted between two and nine times. The CDR3 region is CAWNRVGHSPLHF. CDR3 in DNA: TGTGCCTGGAACAGGGTTGGGCATTCACCCCTCCACTTT. This chain links TRBV30 with TRBJ1-6; D may be TRBD1 (6 bases). V gave up 4 bases and J gave up 8 bases, with 12 bases separating them. There are 13 residues in the CDR3. From germline, CDR1 is GTSNPN and CDR2 SVGIG (reference sequence).

Note on this clone: The sample has other DNA sequences that encode this CDR3 too. V usage is TRBV18 and J usage is TRBJ1-2, with TRBD1 identical over 9 bases. Germline lookup yields CDR1 KGHSH and CDR2 LQKENI. This CDR3 has 13 amino acids. V was pared by 4 bases and J by 6 bases, with 3 bases of the junction left unmatched. The CDR3 reads CASSQGQGDGYTF. DNA for the CDR3: TGTGCCAGCTCACAGGGACAGGGAGATGGCTACACCTTC.

CDR3 DNA sequence: TGTGCCAGCAGGAAACCCCCCGACAGATCCTACAATGAGCAGTTCTTC. It yields the protein CASRKPPDRSYNEQFF. V and J are TRBV9 and TRBJ2-1; a possible D gene is TRBD1 (5 bases). Per the germline V gene, CDR1 is SGDLS and CDR2 is YYNGEE. Trimming stripped 5 bases from V and 1 base from J, with 16 bases between. The CDR3 length is 16 residues.

This chain uses TRBV5-1 with TRBJ1-1; D gene unclear. CDR1 and CDR2 from the germline V gene are SGHRS and YFSETQ. Deletions cut 1 base from V and 1 base from J, with 11 bases between. The length of the CDR3 is 15 residues. The CDR3 nucleotides read TGCGCCAGCAGCTTGATGGCACCACCGAACACTGAAGCTTTCTTT. Its translation: CASSLMAPPNTEAFF.

V and J are TRBV6-5 and TRBJ1-1; 9 bases line up with TRBD1. CDR1 and CDR2 from the germline V gene are MNHEY and SVGAGI. The V gene end was trimmed by 2 bases and the J gene end by 7 bases; junction bases not matched to a gene: 8. The CDR3 runs 15 residues. In DNA, the CDR3 is TGTGCCAGCAGTTACCAGGTACAGGGGGCTGGTGAAGCTTTCTTT. It translates to CASSYQVQGAGEAFF.

This rearrangement joins TRBV5-4 to TRBJ2-3, with 11 bases identical to TRBD2. V lost 4 bases and J lost 2; bases outside the gene matches: 6. The CDR3 consists of 16 residues. Germline V gene data show CDR1 as SGHNT and CDR2 as YYREEE (reference sequence). The CDR3 DNA is TGTGCCAGCAGCATAACTAGCGGGGGTGACACAGATACGCAGTATTTT. Its protein product is CASSITSGGDTDTQYF. Full variable domain (rest looked up from reference TRBV5-4 and TRBJ2-3): ETGVTQSPTHLIKTRGQQVTLRCSSQSGHNTVSWYQQALGQGPQFIFQYYREEENGRGNFPPRFSGLQFPNYSSELNVNALELDDSALYLCASSITSGGDTDTQYFGPGTRLTVL.

The rearrangement joins TRBV5-4 to TRBJ2-7, with TRBD2 as a possible D gene (5 bases). V lost 4 bases and J 0 bases, leaving 14 bases between the germline ends. Germline CDR1 is SGHNT and CDR2 is YYREEE (reference sequence). The CDR3 spans 15 residues. CDR3 bases: TGTGCCAGCAGCACCGGACCCCGGGACTCCTACGAGCAGTACTTC. Its translation: CASSTGPRDSYEQYF. The full variable domain, in which reference TRBV5-4 and TRBJ2-7 provide the parts outside the CDR3, is ETGVTQSPTHLIKTRGQQVTLRCSSQSGHNTVSWYQQALGQGPQFIFQYYREEENGRGNFPPRFSGLQFPNYSSELNVNALELDDSALYLCASSTGPRDSYEQYFGPGTRLTVT.

This clone came up a few times. The genes are TRBV5-1 and TRBJ2-7; 7 bases map to TRBD2. The junction had 2 bases not matched to a gene; V was cut back by 2 bases and J by 0 bases. The CDR3 consists of 14 residues. CDR1 and CDR2 from the germline V gene are SGHRS and YFSETQ. This CDR3 reads CASSLAGSSYEQYV. CDR3 in DNA: TGCGCCAGCAGCTTAGCGGGAAGCTCCTACGAGCAGTACGTC.

For the CDR3, the DNA is TGTGCCAGCAGTTACGGAGCAGGGAACTATGGCTACACCTTC. Residues: CASSYGAGNYGYTF. The chain uses TRBV6-5 and TRBJ1-2; D may be TRBD1 (5 bases). The CDR3 length is 14 residues. Trimming shortened V by 2 bases and J by 2 bases, and 9 bases separated the two germline ends. The germline CDR1 and CDR2 sequences are MNHEY and SVGAGI.

This chain links TRBV7-2 with TRBJ1-2; D is uncertain. Trimming removed 0 bases at V and 3 bases at J, with 14 bases between. This CDR3 has 16 amino acids. Germline V lookup: CDR1 SGHTA, CDR2 FQGNSA. The CDR3 reads CASSLATAYSDYGYTF. The CDR3, as DNA: TGTGCCAGCAGCTTAGCCACAGCATACTCGGACTATGGCTACACCTTC. Based on the CDR3 plus reference TRBV7-2 and TRBJ1-2, the full variable domain is GAGVSQSPSNKVTEKGKDVELRCDPISGHTALYWYRQSLGQGLEFLIYFQGNSAPDKSGLPSDRFSAERTGGSVSTLTIQRTQQEDSAVYLCASSLATAYSDYGYTFGSGTRLTVV.

The chain has TRBV5-4 and TRBJ2-5, with TRBD1 identical over 7 bases. V was pared by 4 bases and J by 1 base, with 1 base of the junction left unmatched. This CDR3 comprises 13 residues. The V gene's germline CDR1 is SGHNT and CDR2 YYREEE (reference sequence). The CDR3, as DNA: TGTGCCAGCAGCCGGGACAGCCAAGAGACCCAGTACTTC. Its protein product is CASSRDSQETQYF.

The J gene is TRBJ1-6, the V gene TRBV6-1; D remains ambiguous. Per the germline V gene, CDR1 is MNHNS and CDR2 is SASEGT. V dropped 2 bases and J dropped 0 bases, with 5 bases sitting between them. The CDR3 is made up of 15 amino acids. The CDR3 DNA reads as TGTGCCAGCAGTGAACACAGCTCCTATAATTCACCCCTCCACTTT. Amino acid sequence: CASSEHSSYNSPLHF.

A single count supports this clone. The chain joins TRBV11-1 to TRBJ2-2; 8 bases match TRBD2. CDR1 is SGHAT and CDR2 is FQDESV in the germline V gene (reference sequence). Losses at the gene ends were 6 bases for V and 3 bases for J; bases not matched to a gene: 3. The CDR3 extends over 14 amino acids. CDR3 bases: TGTGCCAGCAGGCCGGGACTAGACACCGGGGAGCTGTTTTTT. Translation: CASRPGLDTGELFF.

This chain links TRBV4-2 with TRBJ1-1, with D tentatively TRBD1 (5 bases). The V and J ends lost 4 bases and 3 bases respectively, with 12 bases between them. The CDR3 runs to 14 residues. Germline V gene lookup returns CDR1 LGHNA and CDR2 YNFKEQ. Here the CDR3 reads CASSRRGTDTEAFF. CDR3 nucleotide sequence: TGTGCCAGCAGCCGACGGGGGACCGACACTGAAGCTTTCTTT.

The rearrangement links TRBV7-2 to TRBJ1-5, with TRBD1 identical over 9 bases. J gave up 3 bases and V 5 bases, and 5 bases lay outside the gene matches. CDR1 SGHTA and CDR2 FQGNSA come from the germline V gene. The length of the CDR3 is 15 residues. The CDR3 coding sequence is TGTGCCAGCAGCAAACAGGGGGCAATCAATCAGCCCCAGCATTTT. Encoded protein: CASSKQGAINQPQHF.